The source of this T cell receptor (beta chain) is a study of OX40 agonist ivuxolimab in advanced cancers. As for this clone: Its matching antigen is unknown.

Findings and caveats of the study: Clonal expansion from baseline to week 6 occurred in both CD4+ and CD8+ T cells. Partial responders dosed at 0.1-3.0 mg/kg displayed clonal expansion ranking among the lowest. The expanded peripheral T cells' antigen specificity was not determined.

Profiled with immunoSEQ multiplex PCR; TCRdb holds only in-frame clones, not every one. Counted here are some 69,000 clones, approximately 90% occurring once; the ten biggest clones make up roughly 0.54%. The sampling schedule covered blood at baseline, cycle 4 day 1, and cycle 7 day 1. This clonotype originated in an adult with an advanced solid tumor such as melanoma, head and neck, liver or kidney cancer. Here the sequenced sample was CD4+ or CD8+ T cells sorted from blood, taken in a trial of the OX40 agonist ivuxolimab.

The CDR3 nucleotides are TGTGCCTGGAGTTTGGGACTAAATTCACCCCTCCACTTT. Translated: CAWSLGLNSPLHF. The chain employs TRBV30 and TRBJ1-6, with D tentatively TRBD1 (5 bases). The CDR3 loop spans 13 amino acids. The V end lost 2 bases, the J end lost 7 bases, and 9 bases lay between the germline ends. From germline, CDR1 is GTSNPN and CDR2 SVGIG (reference sequence).